This T cell receptor (beta chain) was identified in a study of T cells after posttransplantation cyclophosphamide. The repertoire was sequenced with immunoSEQ multiplex PCR; TCRdb's copy has only in-frame clones and lacks some. The repertoire consists of approximately 52,000 clones, with roughly 84% occurring once and the leading ten covering approximately 2.8%. Overall study results and limits: TRB clonality was highly associated with recipient CMV seropositivity and reactivation.

CDR1 is SGHTS, CDR2 YDEGEE, per germline. The CDR3 is 15 residues long. The V end was cut by 2 bases, the J end by 4 bases, with 13 bases between. About this clone itself: Its antigen is unidentified.

This chain joins TRBV5-8 and TRBJ1-5; D gene uncertain. The sequence was collected from a man aged 25-45 years with a blood cancer, CMV-positive, and with a related stem cell donor. Sequencing was done on a sample of PBMCs. Here the CDR3 reads CASSFFRGGNQPQHF. CDR3 bases: TGTGCCAGCAGCTTTTTTCGAGGAGGGAATCAGCCCCAGCATTTT.